These T cell receptor beta chains were read from a single sample in a study of radiation and T cells in renal cell carcinoma. This table comes from immunoSEQ multiplex PCR, and its TCRdb copy is limited to in-frame clones, with some not included. The sample lists roughly 150,000 clones, over 80% occurring once. The sample was blood, taken from a patient whose treatment included radiotherapy and nephrectomy. Receptor source: a woman aged 45-60 years with renal cell carcinoma. Both conserved end residues are part of each CDR3. A D gene is named only where the DNA matches it firmly. Clone size is not always given. Where it is, it says once, few, many or a class for expanded clones.

clone size | J gene | V gene | D gene | CDR3 DNA | CDR3 protein
- | TRBJ2-7 | TRBV10-1 | - | TGCGCCAGCAGTGCGGTCGCCGGGGACGAGCAGTACTTC | CASSAVAGDEQYF
- | TRBJ2-1 | TRBV19 | - | TGTGCCAGTAGCACCCGCACAGGGCCCAATGAGCAGTTCTTC | CASSTRTGPNEQFF
- | TRBJ2-4 | TRBV5-1 | - | TGCGCCAGCAGCTTGGCCGAGGGGATAAACATTCAGTACTTC | CASSLAEGINIQYF
- | TRBJ1-2 | TRBV6-4 | - | TGTGCCAGCAGTGACGCCTGGGGCTACACCTTC | CASSDAWGYTF
- | TRBJ1-1 | TRBV5-4 | - | TGTGCCAGCAGCCCCCTCCCCGGAAAAGGCTCGAACACTGAAGCTTTCTTT | CASSPLPGKGSNTEAFF
- | TRBJ1-1 | TRBV5-1 | - | TGCGCCAGCAGCTTGGATTTGGTCAGGGGATTGCCTGAAGCTTTCTTT | CASSLDLVRGLPEAFF
- | TRBJ1-5 | TRBV19 | TRBD1 | TGTGCCAGTAGTACCCCGGGCAGGGGGGGATCGGATCAGCCCCAGCATTTT | CASSTPGRGGSDQPQHF
- | TRBJ1-6 | TRBV6-1 | - | TGTGCCAGCAGTAAAACTTACGGTGACTCACCCCTCCACTTT | CASSKTYGDSPLHF
- | TRBJ1-1 | TRBV6-5 | TRBD1 | TGTGCCAGCAGAGACAGGGACTCTGAAGCTTTCTTT | CASRDRDSEAFF
once | TRBJ1-6 | TRBV6-6 | - | TGTGCCAGCAAGATACAGGGAGATAATTCACCCCTCCACTTT | CASKIQGDNSPLHF
- | TRBJ1-5 | TRBV9 | - | TGTGCCAGCAGCCTTTCGGGGGGGGGTCAGCCCCAGCATTTT | CASSLSGGGQPQHF
- | TRBJ1-6 | TRBV5-4 | - | TGTGCCAGCAGCTTGGCTGGTGCGGATTCACCCCTCCACTTT | CASSLAGADSPLHF
- | TRBJ2-5 | TRBV6-6 | - | TGTGCCAGCTTCTGGGGGGATTCGTCAGTCGAGACCCAGTACTTC | CASFWGDSSVETQYF
- | TRBJ2-7 | TRBV14 | - | TGTGCCAGCAGCCAAGATCCCGGACCGAACTACGAGCAGTACTTC | CASSQDPGPNYEQYF
- | TRBJ1-2 | TRBV7-9 | TRBD1 | TGTGCCAGCAGCTCTCCGGGACAGGACGCCCTGGGCTACACCTTC | CASSSPGQDALGYTF
- | TRBJ2-7 | TRBV25-1 | - | TGTGCCAGCAGTGCTACACTTACAAGCTCCTACGAGCAGTACTTC | CASSATLTSSYEQYF
- | TRBJ1-4 | TRBV9 | - | TGTGCCAGCAGCGTAGGGGGGGCAGGTGAAAAACTGTTTTTT | CASSVGGAGEKLFF
few | TRBJ1-1 | TRBV13 | - | TGTGCCAGCAGCTTAACAGGCCCAAGGAACACTGAAGCTTTCTTT | CASSLTGPRNTEAFF
- | TRBJ1-5 | TRBV2 | - | TGTGCCAGCACCCGGACAGCCTCTAATCAGCCCCAGCATTTT | CASTRTASNQPQHF
- | TRBJ1-2 | TRBV7-2 | - | TGTGCCAGCAGCTTAGGGGTAGAAGTCTATGGCTACACCTTC | CASSLGVEVYGYTF
- | TRBJ1-1 | TRBV9 | - | TGTGCCAGCAGCCCTAGGACAGCCGTGAACACTGAAGCTTTCTTT | CASSPRTAVNTEAFF
once | TRBJ2-3 | TRBV15 | - | TGTGCCACCAGCAGAGATAGGAGTCAAGATACGCAGTATTTT | CATSRDRSQDTQYF
- | TRBJ2-5 | TRBV6-1 | - | TGTGCCGGCTCCCGTGTGGGGTTTCAAGAGACCCAGTACTTC | CAGSRVGFQETQYF
- | TRBJ2-1 | TRBV10-3 | - | TGTGCCATCGGTAGCGGAGGAAATGAGCAGTTCTTC | CAIGSGGNEQFF
- | TRBJ2-6 | TRBV10-3 | TRBD1 | TGTGCCACCAGGACAGGTTTTCTTACCTCTGGGGCCAACGTCCTGACTTTC | CATRTGFLTSGANVLTF
- | TRBJ2-5 | TRBV30 | TRBD1 | TGTGCCTGGAGTGCCCGGACAGGTCGGGAGACCCAGTACTTC | CAWSARTGRETQYF
- | TRBJ2-3 | TRBV19 | TRBD2 | TGTGCCAGTAACCCGATAGCGGGGGGGGGAGATACGCAGTATTTT | CASNPIAGGGDTQYF
- | TRBJ2-1 | TRBV11-3 | - | TGTGCCAGCAGCTTTTCGGCGGCAGCCGGTCAGAGCTCCTACAATGAGCAGTTCTTC | CASSFSAAAGQSSYNEQFF
- | TRBJ2-2 | TRBV2 | - | TGTGCCAGCAGGAGTTACGGGGAGCTGTTTTTT | CASRSYGELFF
- | TRBJ2-4 | TRBV7-8 | - | TGTGCCAGCAGCTTAGAGCAGATATACATTCAGTACTTC | CASSLEQIYIQYF
- | TRBJ2-3 | TRBV29-1 | - | TGCAGCGTTGTCCGCCGAGGGAACGCAGATACGCAGTATTTT | CSVVRRGNADTQYF
once | TRBJ1-1 | TRBV5-6 | - | TGTGCCAGCGGGGATGACGGGGGGAGCTCTGAAGCTTTCTTT | CASGDDGGSSEAFF
- | TRBJ1-2 | TRBV7-2 | - | TGTGCCAGCAGCTCCGAACCGGGACGGAATAACTATGGCTACACCTTC | CASSSEPGRNNYGYTF
- | TRBJ2-7 | TRBV6-5 | TRBD1 | TGTGCCAGCAGTTACGGACAGGGGGTATACGAGCAGTACTTC | CASSYGQGVYEQYF
few | TRBJ2-3 | TRBV7-9 | - | TGTGCCAGCAGGGCCGCCACAGATACGCAGTATTTT | CASRAATDTQYF
few | TRBJ1-5 | TRBV18 | TRBD1 | TGTGCCAGCTCATCACGACAGGGCAATAATCAGCCCCAGCATTTT | CASSSRQGNNQPQHF
- | TRBJ1-2 | TRBV7-2 | TRBD1 | TGTGCCAGCAGTCGACAGGGCGGGAGCCTAAACTATGGCTACACCTTC | CASSRQGGSLNYGYTF
- | TRBJ2-7 | TRBV7-8 | - | TGTGCCAGCAGCTTAGAGGCAGGAAACTCCTACGAGCAGTACTTC | CASSLEAGNSYEQYF
- | TRBJ2-7 | TRBV4-1 | - | TGCGCCAGCAGCCATGATGGGGGCGAGCAGTACTTC | CASSHDGGEQYF
once | TRBJ1-5 | TRBV4-1 | - | TGCGCCAGCAGCCAGGGCAGACAGGAGCTAGGTCAGCCCCAGCATTTT | CASSQGRQELGQPQHF